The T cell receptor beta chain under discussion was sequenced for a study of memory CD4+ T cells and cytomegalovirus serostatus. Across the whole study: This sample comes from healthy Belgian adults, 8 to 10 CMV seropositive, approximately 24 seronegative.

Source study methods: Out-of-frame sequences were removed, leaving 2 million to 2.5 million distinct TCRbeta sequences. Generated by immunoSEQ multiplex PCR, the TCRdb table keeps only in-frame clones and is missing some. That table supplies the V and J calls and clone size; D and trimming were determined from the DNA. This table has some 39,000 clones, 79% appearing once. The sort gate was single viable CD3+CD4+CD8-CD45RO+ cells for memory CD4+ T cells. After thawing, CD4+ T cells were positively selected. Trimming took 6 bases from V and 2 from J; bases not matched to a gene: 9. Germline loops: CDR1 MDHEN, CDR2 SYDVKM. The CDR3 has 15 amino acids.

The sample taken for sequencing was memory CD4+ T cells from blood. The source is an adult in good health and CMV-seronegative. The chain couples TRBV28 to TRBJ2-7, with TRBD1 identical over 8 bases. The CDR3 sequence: CASSKPGQGTYEQYF. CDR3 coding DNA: TGTGCCAGCAGCAAACCAGGACAGGGTACCTACGAGCAGTACTTC.